The clone carrying this T cell receptor (beta chain) was detected ten times or more. Its antigen is still unknown. CDR1 and CDR2 from the germline V gene are SGHRS and YFSETQ. V was clipped by 4 bases and J by 2 bases, with 15 bases between them. The CDR3 runs to 15 residues. Individual cDNA molecules were tagged with unique molecular identifiers. MiXCR, applied by TCRdb to the 5' RACE reads, yields one record per CDR3 protein. This table has some 60,000 distinct CDR3 sequences, roughly 9.7% appearing once. This sample stems from a study of early T cells in non-severe SARS-CoV-2 infection. Study conclusions and caveats: Reliance on VDJdb matching favored anti-spike CD8 responses; private and CD4 specificities were missed.

The sequenced sample consisted of whole blood. The chain has TRBV5-1 and TRBJ1-1, with D unclear. The source of this sequence is an adult who was a healthcare worker with PCR-confirmed SARS-CoV-2 infection or an uninfected control (not recorded which). This CDR3 is CASSPRTVENTEAFF. The CDR3, as DNA: TGCGCCAGCAGCCCGCGGACCGTAGAAAACACTGAAGCTTTCTTT.